The text below deals with one T cell receptor (beta chain). These data are taken from a study of blood T cell repertoires in COVID-19. For the study at large: COVID-19 samples collected from the United States, Italy and Spain covered acute and convalescent phases. T cells, B-cell-depleted T cells, or PBMCs provided the cDNA or gDNA that served as material.

Trimming left V 3 bases short and J 4 bases short, with 18 bases between. The CDR3 sequence is 16 residues long. Per germline, CDR1 MDHEN and CDR2 SYDVKM. Original methodology: Estimation of nucleated cell counts relied on the amplification of reference gene primers. Data came from immunoSEQ multiplex PCR; TCRdb stores just in-frame clones and leaves some out. V and J calls plus clone size are reproduced from that table; the DNA served to infer D and trimming. Here the sample spans roughly 100,000 clones, roughly nine tenths being singletons. Sequencing was done on a sample of peripheral blood. The rearrangement joins TRBV28 to TRBJ1-2; D remains unclear. The origin of this receptor is a woman in her sixties or seventies with acute or convalescent COVID-19. CDR3 in amino acids: CASSFRGTLGPYGYTF. Written as DNA, the CDR3 is TGTGCCAGCAGTTTCCGAGGAACACTAGGGCCCTATGGCTACACCTTC.